This TCR beta chain was captured by sequencing in a study of T cells in Graves' hyperthyroidism and ophthalmopathy. Not enrolled were patients with uncontrolled infection, other autoimmune disease, pregnancy or lactation. In making diagnoses, clinical symptoms, serum thyroxine and TRAb, thyroid ultrasound and orbital computed tomography were all used. Amplified TCR beta CDR3 regions derived from RNA transcripts. First-round RT-PCR targeting the TCR CDR3 was performed with the HTBI primer set. TCRdb itself ran the multiplex PCR reads through MiXCR, one entry per CDR3 protein. The sample has over 650,000 distinct CDR3 sequences; about 45% are singletons. General study results and limits: Progression to ophthalmopathy was predicted a median of 6.5 months early. In blood, most of the thyroid clonotypes expanded above 0.001 were also present.

This CDR3 has 13 amino acids. Germline CDR1 SGHRS, CDR2 YFSETQ. The V end was cut by 3 bases, the J end by 10 bases, with 16 bases between. This clonotype came up many times. The antigen remains unidentified. The sequenced sample consisted of peripheral blood or thyroid tissue (not recorded which). This chain joins TRBV5-1 and TRBJ1-1, with D tentatively TRBD1 (6 bases). The receptor comes from an adult man with Graves' disease, either hyperthyroidism or ophthalmopathy (not recorded which). The CDR3 sequence is CASSSATGTTAFF. CDR3 coding DNA: TGCGCCAGCAGCTCTGCCACCGGGACAACAGCTTTCTTT.